This T cell receptor (beta chain) was sequenced for a study of blood T cell repertoires in COVID-19. Study information: Donors in Cohort 3 counted as recovered after two negative PCRs, clearance, or symptom resolution.

Those who participated ranged in age from about 18 to 89 years and resided in about two dozen US areas. The CDR3 length is 14 residues. Germline V CDR1 and CDR2: SGHVS, FNYEAQ. V lost 2 bases, J lost 4 bases, and 9 bases lay in between. As handled by the study authors: Reference gene primers were amplified, and this amplification served to estimate nucleated cell counts. Clones were sequenced by immunoSEQ multiplex PCR, and TCRdb holds only the in-frame ones, with some missing. V and J calls and clone size are as listed in that table; D and trimming were resolved from the DNA. The table lists fewer than 200,000 clones, roughly 78% of them singletons.

The genes are TRBV7-6 and TRBJ2-1, with D possibly being TRBD2 (6 bases). This TCR derives from a woman in her sixties or seventies in a cohort exposed to, infected with or recovered from COVID-19 (not recorded which). Material: PBMCs or T cells enriched from blood (not recorded which). CDR3 loop: CASSLLSGYNEQFF. CDR3 nucleotide sequence: TGTGCCAGCAGCTTACTTAGCGGTTACAATGAGCAGTTCTTC.